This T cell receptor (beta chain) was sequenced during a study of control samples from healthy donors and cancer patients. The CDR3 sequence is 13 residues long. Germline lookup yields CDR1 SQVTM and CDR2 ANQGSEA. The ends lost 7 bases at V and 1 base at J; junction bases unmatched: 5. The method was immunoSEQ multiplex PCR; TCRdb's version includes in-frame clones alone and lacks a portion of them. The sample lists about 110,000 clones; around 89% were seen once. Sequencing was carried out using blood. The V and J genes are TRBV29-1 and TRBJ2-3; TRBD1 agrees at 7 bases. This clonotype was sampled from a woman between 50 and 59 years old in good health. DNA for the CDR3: TGCAGCGCAAACAGGGGTGGCACAGATACGCAGTATTTT. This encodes CSANRGGTDTQYF.